This section outlines one TCR beta chain sequence together with its context. Its antigen remains unidentified. Qualities for individual bases were not recorded, and no much larger clone is one base off. The data were obtained in a study of T cells in Graves' hyperthyroidism and ophthalmopathy (dated by TCRdb to between 2018 and 2021). About the full investigation: Peripheral blood samples were taken at initial diagnosis, before any treatment was given. To identify TCR V-J signatures that set the groups apart, the researchers used a discovery cohort of 95 to 100 patients, made up of around 42 with Graves' ophthalmopathy and approximately 57 with stable Graves' hyperthyroidism. Prospective prediction of ophthalmopathy was tested in an independent validation cohort consisting of 18 hyperthyroidism patients and approximately 16 patients who later progressed to ophthalmopathy. For training and testing, the 100 or so patients in the discovery cohort were randomly divided in a 7:3 ratio. The study also compared thyroid tissue and blood T-cell repertoires from five or six Graves' hyperthyroidism patients. After sampling, hyperthyroidism patients received methimazole starting at 30 mg daily, and ophthalmopathy patients received high-dose intravenous methylprednisolone. The paper reports TCR Vbeta CDR3 sequencing of over 130 peripheral blood samples: some 44 ophthalmopathy, under 80 hyperthyroidism and approximately 17 progressor patients.

The TCR beta CDR3 regions were amplified from RNA transcripts. The first round of RT-PCR for the TCR CDR3 was performed with the HTBI primer set and the Qiagen OneStep RT-PCR kit. Libraries were constructed in a second round of multiplex PCR, after which size selection and purification were carried out. Libraries were sequenced paired-end with 100 bp reads on an Illumina HiSeq2000. Per the original workflow: Raw data were processed with SOAPnuke, discarding reads with adapters, uncalled bases, mean Phred below 15, or no exact constant-primer or identifier match. COPE v1.2.5 was used to merge the high-quality paired reads, and each unique nucleotide sequence was defined as a clonotype. MiTCR v1.1 was used to align clonotypes to the IMGT TRBV, TRBD and TRBJ reference segments. Analysis was restricted to V-J combinations with a frequency above 0.0001, which covered 99.2% of repertoires. The TCS score was defined as the ratio of F50 (clonal expansion) to E x V (chaos), calculated using BLOSUM62-based TCRdist between CDR3 peptides within each V-J. Welch's t-statistics and random forest reduced several hundred V-J features to under 15, which were used in a naive Bayes classifier (R e1071). TCRdb redid the processing of the public reads, applying fastp at Q25 and MiXCR, and retained in-frame beta chains. Merged by CDR3 protein, the rows form single entries marked with the most common genes and DNA. None of the V and J calls come from the authors' own analysis; TCRdb made them. The sample table contains over 350,000 distinct CDR3 sequences; only one count was recorded for 18% of them. 35% to 45% of the sample goes to the ten largest clones.

General study outcomes and caveats: Most expanded thyroid clonotypes (frequency above 0.001) were also found in blood, which suggests that blood repertoires may mirror thyroid immune responses. A model built on a 13 V-J signature distinguished ophthalmopathy from stable hyperthyroidism, reaching 85% to 90% sensitivity and around 81% specificity in cross-validation and 80%/75% in testing. No statistical method was used to set the sample size in advance, and investigators knew the group allocation. In validation, progression to ophthalmopathy was predicted by the model with nearly 71% sensitivity and 72.22% specificity, a median of approximately 7.1 months before onset.

The germline V gene supplies CDR1 MNHNS and CDR2 SASEGT. Trimming costs V 4 bases and J 1 base, and their ends lie 10 bases apart. Its CDR3 holds 14 amino acids, cysteine through phenylalanine. CDR3 DNA is the only sequence kept; it has 42 bases, read in frame from the first base. Ophthalmopathy patients had moderately to severely active disease, with a Clinical Activity Score of 3 or more, a NOSPECS grade of 4 or more, and a disease duration of less than 3 months. Patients with uncontrolled infections, other autoimmune diseases, pregnancy or lactation were excluded. Clinical symptoms, serum thyroxine and TRAb, thyroid ultrasound, and orbital computed tomography formed the basis for the diagnoses. PBMCs were isolated from about 9.2 ml of fresh peripheral blood by Ficoll-Paque density gradient centrifugation. Trizol reagent was used to extract total RNA, and RNA quality was then checked on an Agilent 2100 Bioanalyzer.

The TCR originated in a man in his late teens or twenties with Graves' ophthalmopathy. This chain is built from TRBV6-1 and TRBJ1-1; TRBD1 is perhaps the D gene, given 6 matching bases. Material for sequencing was blood. The DNA is as follows: TGTGCCAGCAGTGGGTGGACAGAGAACACTGAAGCTTTCTTT. This yields the protein CASSGWTENTEAFF.